Below, one T cell receptor beta chain is given with its context. Germline CDR1 and CDR2: SNHLY and FYNNEI. The CDR3 sequence is 16 residues long. Losses at the gene ends were 0 bases for V and 5 bases for J; bases not matched to a gene: 6. One Seattle source followed patients from active infection through their disease course. Original processing methods: By means of reference gene primer amplification, nucleated cell counts were estimated. The table came from immunoSEQ multiplex PCR; TCRdb's copy has only in-frame clones and leaves some out. Clone size and V and J calls were adopted from that table, with D and trimming inferred from the DNA. The table includes 250,000 or so clones, approximately 89% detected once. The sample comes from a study of blood T cell repertoires in COVID-19. Study as a whole: Specimens from acute and convalescent COVID-19 originated in the United States, Italy and Spain. PBMCs, B-cell-depleted T cells, or T cells were the source of the cDNA or gDNA that made up the material.

Input material: peripheral blood. This sequence joins TRBV2 and TRBJ2-5; TRBD1 agrees at 10 bases. This TCR came from a young woman with COVID-19, enrolled during active disease. Here the CDR3 DNA reads TGTGCCAGCAGTGAAGCTGCGACAGGGGGCTGGGAGACCCAGTACTTC. This encodes CASSEAATGGWETQYF.